The sequence of this TCR beta chain was determined in a study of cytomegalovirus exposure and HLA in healthy donors. Overall study findings and caveats: Highly shared sequence variants in one cluster were likely a sequencing artifact. Later on, an analysis tied 15,000 to 20,000 TCR beta sequences to HLA alleles at 0.05 false discovery rate. When a later analysis was performed, an Asian-associated ancestry cluster reportedly had fewer N-insertions than the roughly 640-donor mean.

As regards this clone: Its antigen is unidentified.

Germline V gene data show CDR1 as LNHDA and CDR2 as SQIVND (reference sequence). V lost 5 bases to trimming and J lost 6 bases, with 14 bases between them. The CDR3 extends over 14 amino acids. Primers: 60 Vbeta forward and 13 Jbeta reverse. Original handling: In a later analysis, 8.5 million to 14 million of some 80 million unique beta chains occurred in at least two donors. Assay used: immunoSEQ multiplex PCR; TCRdb lists only in-frame clones, some missing. The D gene and trimming were derived from the DNA, and the V and J assignments and clone size from that table. The repertoire consists of fewer than 100,000 clones, with about 77% occurring once and the leading ten covering around 2.7%.

The sequencing sample was made of PBMCs. This receptor was obtained from a male donor in good health and CMV-seropositive. The chain uses TRBV19 and TRBJ2-4; the D gene is possibly TRBD1 (5 bases). CDR3 coding DNA: TGTGCCAGTAGTCTTCTTGGGGCCGGAAACATTCAGTACTTC. It codes for CASSLLGAGNIQYF.